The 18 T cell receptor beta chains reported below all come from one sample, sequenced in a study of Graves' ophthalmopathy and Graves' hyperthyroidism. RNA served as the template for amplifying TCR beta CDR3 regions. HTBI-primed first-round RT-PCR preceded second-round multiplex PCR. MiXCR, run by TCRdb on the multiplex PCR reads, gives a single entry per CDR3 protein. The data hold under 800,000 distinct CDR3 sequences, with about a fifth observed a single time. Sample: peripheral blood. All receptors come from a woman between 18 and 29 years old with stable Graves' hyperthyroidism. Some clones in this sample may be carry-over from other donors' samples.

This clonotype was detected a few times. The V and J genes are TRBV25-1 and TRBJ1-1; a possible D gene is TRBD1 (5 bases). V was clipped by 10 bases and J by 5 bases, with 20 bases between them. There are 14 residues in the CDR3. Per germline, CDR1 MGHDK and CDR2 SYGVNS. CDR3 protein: CATSRQGGGTEAFF. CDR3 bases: TGTGCCACCTCTCGGCAGGGAGGTGGGACTGAAGCTTTCTTT.

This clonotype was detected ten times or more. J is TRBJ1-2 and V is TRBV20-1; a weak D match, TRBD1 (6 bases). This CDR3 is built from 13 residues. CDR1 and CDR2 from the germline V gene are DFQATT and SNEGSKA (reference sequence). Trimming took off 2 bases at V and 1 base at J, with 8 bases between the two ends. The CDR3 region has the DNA TGCAGTGCTAGACAGGGACATAACTATGGCTACACCTTC. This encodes CSARQGHNYGYTF.

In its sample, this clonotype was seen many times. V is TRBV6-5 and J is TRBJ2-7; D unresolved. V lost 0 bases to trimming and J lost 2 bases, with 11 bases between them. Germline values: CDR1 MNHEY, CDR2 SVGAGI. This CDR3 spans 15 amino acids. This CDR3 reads CASSYSQRSTYEQYF. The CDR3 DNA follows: TGTGCCAGCAGTTACTCACAGAGATCAACCTACGAGCAGTACTTC.

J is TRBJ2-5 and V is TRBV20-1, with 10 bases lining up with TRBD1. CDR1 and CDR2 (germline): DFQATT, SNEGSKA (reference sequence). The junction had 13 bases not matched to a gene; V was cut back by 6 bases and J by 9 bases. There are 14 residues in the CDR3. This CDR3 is CSARDRGSQGAQYF. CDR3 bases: TGCAGTGCCAGGGACAGGGGATCTCAAGGGGCCCAGTACTTC.

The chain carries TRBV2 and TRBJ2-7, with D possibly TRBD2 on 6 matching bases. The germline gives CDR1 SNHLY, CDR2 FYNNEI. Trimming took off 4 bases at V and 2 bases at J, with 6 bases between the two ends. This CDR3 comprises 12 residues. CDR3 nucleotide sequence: TGTGCCAGCAGTGGGGAGGCCTACGAGCAGTACTTC. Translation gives CASSGEAYEQYF.

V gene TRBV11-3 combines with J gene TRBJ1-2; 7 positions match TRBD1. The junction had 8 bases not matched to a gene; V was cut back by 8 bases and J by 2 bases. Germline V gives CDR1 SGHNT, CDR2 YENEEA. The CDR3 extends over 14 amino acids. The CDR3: CASRRSTGNYGYTF. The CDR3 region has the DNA TGTGCCAGCCGGAGGTCGACAGGGAACTATGGCTACACCTTC.

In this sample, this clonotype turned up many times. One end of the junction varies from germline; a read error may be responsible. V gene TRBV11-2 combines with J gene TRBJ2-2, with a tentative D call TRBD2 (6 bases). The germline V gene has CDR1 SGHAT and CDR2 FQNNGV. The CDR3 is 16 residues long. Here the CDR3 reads CASSPGRRETTGELFF. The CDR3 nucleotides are TGTGCCAGCAGCCCGGGGCGCCGGGAGACCACCGGAGAGCTGTTTTTT.

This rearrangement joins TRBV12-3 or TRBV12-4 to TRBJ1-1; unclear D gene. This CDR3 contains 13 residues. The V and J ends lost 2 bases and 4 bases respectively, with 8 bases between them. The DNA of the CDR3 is TGTGCCAGCAGTTTATGGCTGGGCACTGAAGCTTTCTTT. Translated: CASSLWLGTEAFF.

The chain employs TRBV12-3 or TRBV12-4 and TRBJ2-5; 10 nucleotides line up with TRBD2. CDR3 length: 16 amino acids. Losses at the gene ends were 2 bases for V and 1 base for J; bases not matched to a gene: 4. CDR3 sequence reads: CASSLRSSGGQETQYF. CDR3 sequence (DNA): TGTGCCAGCAGTTTAAGGTCTAGCGGGGGCCAAGAGACCCAGTACTTC.

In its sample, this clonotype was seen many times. The CDR3 here is CAITTGTYEQYF. DNA of the CDR3: TGTGCCATCACTACAGGGACCTACGAGCAGTACTTC. The rearrangement joins TRBV10-3 to TRBJ2-7, with D perhaps TRBD1 (6 bases). The CDR3 covers 12 residues. CDR1 and CDR2 (germline): ENHRY, SYGVKD. Trimming stripped 7 bases from V and 2 bases from J, with 9 bases between.

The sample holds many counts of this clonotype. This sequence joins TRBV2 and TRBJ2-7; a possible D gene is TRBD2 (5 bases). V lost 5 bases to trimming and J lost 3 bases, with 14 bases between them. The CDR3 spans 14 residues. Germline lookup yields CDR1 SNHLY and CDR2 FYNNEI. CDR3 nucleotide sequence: TGTGCCAGCAGTCTCCGGACTCAGTACTACGAGCAGTACTTC. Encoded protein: CASSLRTQYYEQYF.

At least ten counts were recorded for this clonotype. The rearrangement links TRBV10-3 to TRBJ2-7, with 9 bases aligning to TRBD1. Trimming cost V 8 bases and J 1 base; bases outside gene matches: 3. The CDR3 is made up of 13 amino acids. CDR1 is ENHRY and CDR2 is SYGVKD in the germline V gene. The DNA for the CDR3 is TGTGCCATCGCCGGACAGGGGTCCTACGAGCAGTACTTC. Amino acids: CAIAGQGSYEQYF.

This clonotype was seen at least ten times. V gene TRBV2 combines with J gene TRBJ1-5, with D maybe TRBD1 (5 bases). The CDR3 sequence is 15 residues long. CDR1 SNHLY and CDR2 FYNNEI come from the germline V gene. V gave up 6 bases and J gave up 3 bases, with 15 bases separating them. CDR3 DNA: TGTGCCAGCAGCGAGGGGTCAACCTTCAATCAGCCCCAGCATTTT. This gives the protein CASSEGSTFNQPQHF.

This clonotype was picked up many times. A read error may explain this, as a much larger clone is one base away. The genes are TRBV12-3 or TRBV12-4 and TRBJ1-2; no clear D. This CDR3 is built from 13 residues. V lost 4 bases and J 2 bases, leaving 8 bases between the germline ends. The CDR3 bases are TGTGCCAGCAGTTCGGCAGAAAACTATGGCTACACCTTC. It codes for CASSSAENYGYTF.

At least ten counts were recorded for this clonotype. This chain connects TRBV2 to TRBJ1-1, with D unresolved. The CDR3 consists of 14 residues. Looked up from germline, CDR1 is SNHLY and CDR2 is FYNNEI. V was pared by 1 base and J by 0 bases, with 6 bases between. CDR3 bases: TGTGCCAGCAGTGAAGTTAGGCTGAACACTGAAGCTTTCTTT. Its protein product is CASSEVRLNTEAFF.

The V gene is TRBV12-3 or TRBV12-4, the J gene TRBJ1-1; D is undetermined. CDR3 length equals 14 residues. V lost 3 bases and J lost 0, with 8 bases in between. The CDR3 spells CASSFHWLNTEAFF. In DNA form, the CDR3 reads TGTGCCAGCAGTTTCCACTGGTTGAACACTGAAGCTTTCTTT.

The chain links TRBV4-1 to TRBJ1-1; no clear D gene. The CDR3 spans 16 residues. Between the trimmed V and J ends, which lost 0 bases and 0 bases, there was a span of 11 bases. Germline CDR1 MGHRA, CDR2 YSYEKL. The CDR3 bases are TGCGCCAGCAGCCAAGAGAGGGTCCAGGTGAACACTGAAGCTTTCTTT. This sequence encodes CASSQERVQVNTEAFF.

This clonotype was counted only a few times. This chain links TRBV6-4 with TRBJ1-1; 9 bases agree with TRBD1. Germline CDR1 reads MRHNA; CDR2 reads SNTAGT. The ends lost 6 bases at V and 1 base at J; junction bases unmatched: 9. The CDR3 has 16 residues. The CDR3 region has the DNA TGTGCCAGCAGCCCTACAGGGGGCAGGGGGAACACTGAAGCTTTCTTT. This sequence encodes CASSPTGGRGNTEAFF.